This TCR beta chain was sequenced during a study of T cells in localized non-small cell lung cancer. Findings of the study overall: A median of around 58 clones ranked among the top 100 in tumor appeared in adjacent lung.

As to this clone: Its antigen is not known.

The method was immunoSEQ multiplex PCR; TCRdb's version includes in-frame clones alone and lacks a portion of them. The sample gives 45,000 or so clones, over 75% of which show up once; roughly a tenth is in the top ten. This CDR3 has 17 amino acids. Trimming removed 0 bases at V and 3 bases at J, with 16 bases between. CDR1 is PRHDT and CDR2 is FYEKMQ in the germline V gene (reference sequence). This chain uses TRBV13 with TRBJ2-3, with D perhaps being TRBD1 or TRBD2 (6 bases each). The sequence derives from a woman between 40 and 69 years old with stage II lung adenocarcinoma. Specimen: PBMCs, collected before any cancer treatment. Here the CDR3 reads CASSLGLGGQKTDTQYF. The DNA for the CDR3 is TGTGCCAGCAGCTTAGGCCTGGGGGGACAAAAAACAGATACGCAGTATTTT.